This entry concerns a single T cell receptor beta chain. The CDR3 sequence is 19 residues long. V was clipped by 6 bases and J by 0 bases; unmatched bases: 13. Germline V gene sequence: CDR1 LNHDA, CDR2 SQIVND (reference sequence). This entry comes from a study of blood T cell repertoires in COVID-19. Study-level background: PBMCs, B-cell-depleted T cells, or T cells were the source of the cDNA or gDNA that made up the material.

Under the authors' procedure: Nucleated cell number was recorded as an estimate derived from reference gene primer amplification. Assay: immunoSEQ multiplex PCR; the TCRdb copy retains only in-frame clones and omits some. Clonal size and the V and J genes are those of that table, whereas D and trimming came from the DNA. The sample records 500,000 or so clones, roughly 90% being singletons. The clonotype was recovered from a young woman who had recovered from COVID-19. V is TRBV19 and J is TRBJ2-6; TRBD1 aligns across 8 bases. Sample: PBMCs or T cells enriched from blood (not recorded which). For the CDR3, the DNA is TGTGCCAGTAGCCCCCAGGCAGGGGGCCGCCTCTCTGGGGCCAACGTCCTGACTTTC. Translated, it gives CASSPQAGGRLSGANVLTF.